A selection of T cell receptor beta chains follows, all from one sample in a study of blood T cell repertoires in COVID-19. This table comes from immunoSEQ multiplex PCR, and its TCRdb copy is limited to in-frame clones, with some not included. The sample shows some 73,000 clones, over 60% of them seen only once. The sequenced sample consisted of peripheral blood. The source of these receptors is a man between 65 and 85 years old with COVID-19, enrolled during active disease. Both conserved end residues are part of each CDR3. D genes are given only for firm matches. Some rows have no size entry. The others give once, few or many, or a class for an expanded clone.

cdr3_nt: TGTGCCAGCAGAGTACGGGGGGAAGGAAACACCATATATTTT
cdr3_aa: CASRVRGEGNTIYF
v_call: TRBV7-2
clone_size: .
j_call: TRBJ1-3
d_call: .

cdr3_nt: TGTGCCAGCAGTGAAAATGCTTTCCGGGCTGGGGGCCGCGAGCAGTACTTC
cdr3_aa: CASSENAFRAGGREQYF
v_call: TRBV2
clone_size: .
j_call: TRBJ2-7
d_call: .

cdr3_nt: TGTGCCAGCATTCCGGGACTATCCTACAATGAGCAGTTCTTC
cdr3_aa: CASIPGLSYNEQFF
v_call: TRBV6-5
clone_size: .
j_call: TRBJ2-1
d_call: TRBD2

cdr3_nt: TGTGCCAGCAGCCAAGAAGTTCGAGGGCCCAACACCGGGGAGCTGTTTTTT
cdr3_aa: CASSQEVRGPNTGELFF
v_call: TRBV4-2
clone_size: .
j_call: TRBJ2-2
d_call: .

cdr3_nt: TGTGCCAGCAGAGCGACGGGGTGGCCCCAGCATTTT
cdr3_aa: CASRATGWPQHF
v_call: TRBV28
clone_size: .
j_call: TRBJ1-5
d_call: .

cdr3_nt: TGTGCCAGCTCACCCTCCCGTTCCAGGGGGAACACTGAAGCTTTCTTT
cdr3_aa: CASSPSRSRGNTEAFF
v_call: TRBV18
clone_size: .
j_call: TRBJ1-1
d_call: .

cdr3_nt: TGCGCCAGCAGCTTGGGACCGACAGGGGGCACTGAAGCTTTCTTT
cdr3_aa: CASSLGPTGGTEAFF
v_call: TRBV5-1
clone_size: .
j_call: TRBJ1-1
d_call: TRBD1

cdr3_nt: TGTGCCAGCAGCTTGGAGTGGCGGGGCGGCTACACCTTC
cdr3_aa: CASSLEWRGGYTF
v_call: TRBV7-9
clone_size: .
j_call: TRBJ1-2
d_call: .

cdr3_nt: TGTGCTAGTGGTACCGGACAGGGCAATCAGCCCCAGCATTTT
cdr3_aa: CASGTGQGNQPQHF
v_call: TRBV12-5
clone_size: .
j_call: TRBJ1-5
d_call: TRBD1

cdr3_nt: TGTGCCAGCAGGGGTAGACAGGGTTCCACTGAAGCTTTCTTT
cdr3_aa: CASRGRQGSTEAFF
v_call: TRBV6-6
clone_size: .
j_call: TRBJ1-1
d_call: TRBD1

cdr3_nt: TGTGCCAGCAGTTACCCCCGGGCAGCGGGAGGGCCCACAGATACGCAGTATTTT
cdr3_aa: CASSYPRAAGGPTDTQYF
v_call: TRBV6-2/TRBV6-3
clone_size: .
j_call: TRBJ2-3
d_call: TRBD2

cdr3_nt: TGCGCCAGCAGACACAGCGGGAGAAACAATGAGCAGTTCTTC
cdr3_aa: CASRHSGRNNEQFF
v_call: TRBV5-1
clone_size: .
j_call: TRBJ2-1
d_call: TRBD2

cdr3_nt: TGTGCCTGGAGCTTTAGAGGGCCGGGGACTGAAGCTTTCTTT
cdr3_aa: CAWSFRGPGTEAFF
v_call: TRBV30
clone_size: .
j_call: TRBJ1-1
d_call: .

cdr3_nt: TGTGCCTGGAGTGTACGGGGGAGCTCCTACGAGCAGTACTTC
cdr3_aa: CAWSVRGSSYEQYF
v_call: TRBV30
clone_size: .
j_call: TRBJ2-7
d_call: .

cdr3_nt: TGTGCCAGCAGTCCCGATGGGACAGGGGGGAATCAGCCCCAGCATTTT
cdr3_aa: CASSPDGTGGNQPQHF
v_call: TRBV6-6
clone_size: .
j_call: TRBJ1-5
d_call: TRBD1

cdr3_nt: TGCAGTGCTAGTTTCCTAGCGGGACGCGAGCAGTACTTC
cdr3_aa: CSASFLAGREQYF
v_call: TRBV20-1
clone_size: once
j_call: TRBJ2-7
d_call: TRBD2

cdr3_nt: TGCGCCAGCAGCTTGGTAATGTATGAGCAGTTCTTC
cdr3_aa: CASSLVMYEQFF
v_call: TRBV5-1
clone_size: .
j_call: TRBJ2-1
d_call: .

cdr3_nt: TGTGCCAGCAGATCCGGGAGCCGAGGGGGCTACACCTTC
cdr3_aa: CASRSGSRGGYTF
v_call: TRBV28
clone_size: .
j_call: TRBJ1-2
d_call: .

cdr3_nt: TGTGCCACCAGTGATCCTAGCGGGAGGGCCTTCTTC
cdr3_aa: CATSDPSGRAFF
v_call: TRBV24-1
clone_size: .
j_call: TRBJ2-1
d_call: TRBD2

cdr3_nt: TGTGCCAGCAGTATCAGGGGGATTGGGGGCTACACCTTC
cdr3_aa: CASSIRGIGGYTF
v_call: TRBV25-1
clone_size: once
j_call: TRBJ1-2
d_call: TRBD1

cdr3_nt: TGTGCCATCAGGGGACAGGGTGCGGCGGATCAGCCCCAGCATTTT
cdr3_aa: CAIRGQGAADQPQHF
v_call: TRBV10-3
clone_size: once
j_call: TRBJ1-5
d_call: TRBD1

cdr3_nt: TGCAGCGTTGAAAGAGGACTAGCCACAGATACGCAGTATTTT
cdr3_aa: CSVERGLATDTQYF
v_call: TRBV29-1
clone_size: .
j_call: TRBJ2-3
d_call: TRBD2

cdr3_nt: TGTGCCAGTACCTACGGGAGGGGACATCAGCCCCAGCATTTT
cdr3_aa: CASTYGRGHQPQHF
v_call: TRBV19
clone_size: .
j_call: TRBJ1-5
d_call: .

cdr3_nt: TGTGCCAGCAGCCATACAGGGGATGGTGATGGCTACACCTTC
cdr3_aa: CASSHTGDGDGYTF
v_call: TRBV3-1/TRBV3-2
clone_size: .
j_call: TRBJ1-2
d_call: TRBD1

cdr3_nt: TGCGCCAGCAGCTTGATCCTAGCGGGAGGGGCCGGGGAGCTGTTTTTT
cdr3_aa: CASSLILAGGAGELFF
v_call: TRBV5-1
clone_size: .
j_call: TRBJ2-2
d_call: TRBD2

cdr3_nt: TGTGCCAGTAGTACCGGACAGGGACTCTCTGGAAACACCATATATTTT
cdr3_aa: CASSTGQGLSGNTIYF
v_call: TRBV19
clone_size: .
j_call: TRBJ1-3
d_call: TRBD1

cdr3_nt: TGCAGCGCCTCAGGGGGCACTGAAGCTTTCTTT
cdr3_aa: CSASGGTEAFF
v_call: TRBV29-1
clone_size: .
j_call: TRBJ1-1
d_call: TRBD1

cdr3_nt: TGCGCCAGCAGCCCGGACAGGGTTGGCACGTTCTTC
cdr3_aa: CASSPDRVGTFF
v_call: TRBV5-1
clone_size: few
j_call: TRBJ2-1
d_call: TRBD1

cdr3_nt: TGTGCCAGCAGTCTGCTTCGGGGAGGAAACGGCTACACCTTC
cdr3_aa: CASSLLRGGNGYTF
v_call: TRBV28
clone_size: .
j_call: TRBJ1-2
d_call: .

cdr3_nt: TGTGCCAGCAGTCCTCTACTGGCGGGAGAAGGAACAGATACGCAGTATTTT
cdr3_aa: CASSPLLAGEGTDTQYF
v_call: TRBV6-6
clone_size: few
j_call: TRBJ2-3
d_call: TRBD2

cdr3_nt: TGTGCCAGCAGCCGTTCGGCAGGGGCCACTGAAGCTTTCTTT
cdr3_aa: CASSRSAGATEAFF
v_call: TRBV3-1/TRBV3-2
clone_size: few
j_call: TRBJ1-1
d_call: .